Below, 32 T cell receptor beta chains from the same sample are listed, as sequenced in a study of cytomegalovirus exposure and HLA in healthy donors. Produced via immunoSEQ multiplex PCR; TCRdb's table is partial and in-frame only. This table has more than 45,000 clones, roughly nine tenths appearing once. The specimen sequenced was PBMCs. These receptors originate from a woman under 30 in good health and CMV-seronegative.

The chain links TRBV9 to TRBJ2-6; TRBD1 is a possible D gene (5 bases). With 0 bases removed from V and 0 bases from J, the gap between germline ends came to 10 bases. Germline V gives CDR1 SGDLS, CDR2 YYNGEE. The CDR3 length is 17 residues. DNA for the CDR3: TGTGCCAGCAGCGTAGCTGGACATAACTCTGGGGCCAACGTCCTGACTTTC. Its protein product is CASSVAGHNSGANVLTF.

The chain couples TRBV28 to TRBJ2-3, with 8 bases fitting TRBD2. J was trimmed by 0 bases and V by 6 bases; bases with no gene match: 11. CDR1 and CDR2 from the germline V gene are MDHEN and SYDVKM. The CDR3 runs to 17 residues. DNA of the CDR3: TGTGCCAGCAGGTGGGAGTTAACTAGCGGAAGCACAGATACGCAGTATTTT. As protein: CASRWELTSGSTDTQYF.

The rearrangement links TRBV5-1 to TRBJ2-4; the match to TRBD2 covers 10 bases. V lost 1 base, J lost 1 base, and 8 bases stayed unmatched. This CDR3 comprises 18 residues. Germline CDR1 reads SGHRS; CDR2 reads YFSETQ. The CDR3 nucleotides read TGCGCCAGCAGCTTGCTAGCGGGGGCTGAATTGGCCAAAAACATTCAGTACTTC. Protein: CASSLLAGAELAKNIQYF.

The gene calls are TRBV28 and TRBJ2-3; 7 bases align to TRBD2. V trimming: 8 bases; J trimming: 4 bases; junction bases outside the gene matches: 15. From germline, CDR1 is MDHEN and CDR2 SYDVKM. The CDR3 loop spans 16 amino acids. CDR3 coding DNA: TGTGCCAGCGGGGGTCCGGGGACTATGGGCTCAGATACGCAGTATTTT. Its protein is CASGGPGTMGSDTQYF.

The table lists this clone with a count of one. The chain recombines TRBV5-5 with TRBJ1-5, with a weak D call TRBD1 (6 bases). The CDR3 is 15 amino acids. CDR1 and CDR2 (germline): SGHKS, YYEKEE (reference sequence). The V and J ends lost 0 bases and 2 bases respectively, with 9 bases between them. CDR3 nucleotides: TGTGCCAGCAGCTTGGGGGGGCAGGGCAATCAGCCCCAGCATTTT. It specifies CASSLGGQGNQPQHF.

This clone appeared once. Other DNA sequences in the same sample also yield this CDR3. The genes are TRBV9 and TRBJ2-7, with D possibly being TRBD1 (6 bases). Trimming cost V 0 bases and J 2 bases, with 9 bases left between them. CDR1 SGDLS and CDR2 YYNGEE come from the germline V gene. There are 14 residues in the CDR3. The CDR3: CASSVGTGTYEQYF. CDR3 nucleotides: TGTGCCAGCAGCGTAGGTACAGGGACCTACGAGCAGTACTTC.

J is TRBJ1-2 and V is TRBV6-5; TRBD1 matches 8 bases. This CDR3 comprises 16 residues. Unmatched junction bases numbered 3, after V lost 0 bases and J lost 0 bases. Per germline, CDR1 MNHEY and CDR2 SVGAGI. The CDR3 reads CASSYSGTGPNYGYTF. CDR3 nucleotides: TGTGCCAGCAGTTACTCCGGGACAGGACCTAACTATGGCTACACCTTC.

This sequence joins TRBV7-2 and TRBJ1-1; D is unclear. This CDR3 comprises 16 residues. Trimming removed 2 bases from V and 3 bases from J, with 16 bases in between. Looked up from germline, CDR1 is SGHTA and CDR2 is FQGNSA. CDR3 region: CASSLNSLAVYTEAFF. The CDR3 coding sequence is TGTGCCAGCAGCTTAAATTCCCTGGCCGTCTACACTGAAGCTTTCTTT.

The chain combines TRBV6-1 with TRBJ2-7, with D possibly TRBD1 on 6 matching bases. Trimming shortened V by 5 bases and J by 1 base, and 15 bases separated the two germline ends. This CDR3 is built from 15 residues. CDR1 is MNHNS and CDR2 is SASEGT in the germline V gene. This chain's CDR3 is CASSLVGAGSYEQYF. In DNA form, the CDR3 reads TGTGCCAGCAGTCTTGTGGGGGCAGGGTCCTACGAGCAGTACTTC.

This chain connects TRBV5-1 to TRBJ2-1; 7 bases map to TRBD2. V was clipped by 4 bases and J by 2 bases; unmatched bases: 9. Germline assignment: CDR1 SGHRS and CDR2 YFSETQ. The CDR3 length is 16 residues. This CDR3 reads CASSGEIAGPYNEQFF. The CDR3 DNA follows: TGCGCCAGCAGCGGGGAAATAGCGGGTCCCTACAATGAGCAGTTCTTC.

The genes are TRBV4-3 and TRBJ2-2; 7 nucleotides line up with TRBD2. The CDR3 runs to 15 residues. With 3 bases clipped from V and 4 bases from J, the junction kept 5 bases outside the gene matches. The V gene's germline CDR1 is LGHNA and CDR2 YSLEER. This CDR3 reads CASSQGGVVTGELFF. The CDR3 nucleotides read TGCGCCAGCAGCCAGGGAGGGGTGGTCACCGGGGAGCTGTTTTTT.

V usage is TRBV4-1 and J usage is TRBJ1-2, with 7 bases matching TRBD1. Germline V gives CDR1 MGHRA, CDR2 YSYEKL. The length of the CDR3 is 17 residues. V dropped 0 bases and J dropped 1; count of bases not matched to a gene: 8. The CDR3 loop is CASSQDPQGGGNYGYTF. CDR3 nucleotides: TGCGCCAGCAGCCAAGATCCTCAGGGGGGAGGTAACTATGGCTACACCTTC.

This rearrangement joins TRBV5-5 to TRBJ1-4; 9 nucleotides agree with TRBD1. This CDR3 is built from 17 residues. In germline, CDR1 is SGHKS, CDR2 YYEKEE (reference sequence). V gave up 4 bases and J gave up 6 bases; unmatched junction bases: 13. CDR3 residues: CASSRRGPQGADEKLFF. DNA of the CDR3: TGTGCCAGCAGCCGACGGGGCCCACAGGGGGCGGATGAAAAACTGTTTTTT.

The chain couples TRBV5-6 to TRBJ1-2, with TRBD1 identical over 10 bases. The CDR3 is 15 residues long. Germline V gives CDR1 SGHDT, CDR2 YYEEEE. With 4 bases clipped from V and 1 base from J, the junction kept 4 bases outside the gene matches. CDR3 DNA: TGTGCCAGCAGCATGGGACAGGGGCATAACTATGGCTACACCTTC. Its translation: CASSMGQGHNYGYTF.

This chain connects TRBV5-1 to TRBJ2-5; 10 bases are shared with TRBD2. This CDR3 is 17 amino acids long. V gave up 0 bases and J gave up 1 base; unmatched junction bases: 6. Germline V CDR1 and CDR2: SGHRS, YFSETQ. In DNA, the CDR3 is TGCGCCAGCAGCTTGGGCAGCGGGGGGGCCTCCCAAGAGACCCAGTACTTC. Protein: CASSLGSGGASQETQYF.

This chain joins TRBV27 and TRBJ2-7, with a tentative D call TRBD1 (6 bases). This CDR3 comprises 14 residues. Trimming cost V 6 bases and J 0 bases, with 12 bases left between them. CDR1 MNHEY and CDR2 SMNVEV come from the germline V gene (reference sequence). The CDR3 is CASSGTLTSYEQYF. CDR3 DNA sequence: TGTGCCAGCAGCGGGACACTAACCTCCTACGAGCAGTACTTC.

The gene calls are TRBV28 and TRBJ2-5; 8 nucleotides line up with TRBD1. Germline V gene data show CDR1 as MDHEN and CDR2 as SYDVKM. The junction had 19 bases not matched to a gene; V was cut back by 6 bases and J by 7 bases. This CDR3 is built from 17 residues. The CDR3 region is CASRDKRTGHLMGTQYF. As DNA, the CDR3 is TGTGCCAGCAGGGATAAGAGGACAGGGCATCTTATGGGGACCCAGTACTTC. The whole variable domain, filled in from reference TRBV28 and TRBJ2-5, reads DVKVTQSSRYLVKRTGEKVFLECVQDMDHENMFWYRQDPGLGLRLIYFSYDVKMKEKGDIPEGYSVSREKKERFSLILESASTNQTSMYLCASRDKRTGHLMGTQYFGPGTRLLVL.

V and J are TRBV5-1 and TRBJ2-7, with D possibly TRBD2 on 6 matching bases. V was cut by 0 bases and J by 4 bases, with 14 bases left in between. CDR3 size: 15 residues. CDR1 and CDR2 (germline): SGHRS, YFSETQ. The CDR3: CASSLGSAGGYEQYF. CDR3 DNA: TGCGCCAGCAGCTTGGGGTCCGCCGGAGGGTACGAGCAGTACTTC.

In DNA form, the CDR3 reads TGTGCCAGCAGTTCATACTACCACCGGGACATCCTGAGCTCCTACGAGCAGTACTTC. Its protein product is CASSSYYHRDILSSYEQYF. The chain employs TRBV27 and TRBJ2-7; maybe TRBD1 (6 bases). The CDR3 has 19 residues. The V gene lost 4 bases and the J gene lost 0 bases, with 25 bases spanning the gap. Germline-derived CDR1 and CDR2 are MNHEY and SMNVEV (reference sequence).

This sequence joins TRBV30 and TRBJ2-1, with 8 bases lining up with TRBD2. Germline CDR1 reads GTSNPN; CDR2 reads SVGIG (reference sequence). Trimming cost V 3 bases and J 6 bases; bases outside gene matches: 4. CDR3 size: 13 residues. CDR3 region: CAWRRAGGNEQFF. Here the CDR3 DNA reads TGTGCCTGGAGACGGGCGGGGGGCAATGAGCAGTTCTTC.

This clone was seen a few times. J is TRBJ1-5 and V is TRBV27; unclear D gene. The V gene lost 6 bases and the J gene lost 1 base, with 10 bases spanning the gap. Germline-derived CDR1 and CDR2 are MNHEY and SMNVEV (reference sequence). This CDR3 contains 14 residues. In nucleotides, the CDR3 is TGTGCCAGCAGCCAAGACAAGAGCAATCAGCCCCAGCATTTT. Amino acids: CASSQDKSNQPQHF.

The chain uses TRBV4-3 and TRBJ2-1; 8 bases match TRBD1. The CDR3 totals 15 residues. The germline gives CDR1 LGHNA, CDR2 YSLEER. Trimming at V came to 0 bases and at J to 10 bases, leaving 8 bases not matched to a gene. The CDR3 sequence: CASSQDGDRRQEQFF. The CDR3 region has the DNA TGCGCCAGCAGCCAAGATGGGGACAGGCGTCAGGAGCAGTTCTTC.

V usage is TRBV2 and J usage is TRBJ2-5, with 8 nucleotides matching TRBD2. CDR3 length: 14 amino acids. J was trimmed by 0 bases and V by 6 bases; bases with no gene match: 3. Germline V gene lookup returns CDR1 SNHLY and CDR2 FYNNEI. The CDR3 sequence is CASRERGHQETQYF. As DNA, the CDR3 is TGTGCCAGCAGGGAGCGGGGGCACCAAGAGACCCAGTACTTC.

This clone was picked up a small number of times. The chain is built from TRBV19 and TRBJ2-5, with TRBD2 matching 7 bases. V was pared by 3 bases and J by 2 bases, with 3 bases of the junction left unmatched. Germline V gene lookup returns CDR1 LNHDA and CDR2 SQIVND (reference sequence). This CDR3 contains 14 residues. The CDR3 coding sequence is TGTGCCAGTAGTATTGGGGGGGGACAAGAGACCCAGTACTTC. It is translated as CASSIGGGQETQYF.

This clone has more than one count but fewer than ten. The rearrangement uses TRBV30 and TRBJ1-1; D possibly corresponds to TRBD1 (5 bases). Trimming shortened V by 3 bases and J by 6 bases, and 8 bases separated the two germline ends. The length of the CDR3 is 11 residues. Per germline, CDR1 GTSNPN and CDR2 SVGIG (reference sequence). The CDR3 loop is CAWSEQAEAFF. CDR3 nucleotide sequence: TGTGCCTGGAGCGAACAGGCTGAAGCTTTCTTT.

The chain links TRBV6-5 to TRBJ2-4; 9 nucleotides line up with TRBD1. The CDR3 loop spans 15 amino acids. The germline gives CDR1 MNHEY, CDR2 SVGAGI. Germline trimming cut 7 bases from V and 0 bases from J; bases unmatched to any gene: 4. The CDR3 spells CASKDRGSAKNIQYF. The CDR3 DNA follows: TGTGCCAGCAAAGACAGGGGGTCAGCCAAAAACATTCAGTACTTC.

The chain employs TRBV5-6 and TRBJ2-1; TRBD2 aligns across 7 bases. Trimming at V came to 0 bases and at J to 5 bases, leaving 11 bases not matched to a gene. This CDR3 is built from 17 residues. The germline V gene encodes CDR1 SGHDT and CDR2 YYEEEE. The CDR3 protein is CASSLAGGSVGDNEQFF. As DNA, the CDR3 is TGTGCCAGCAGCTTGGCCGGGGGGAGCGTCGGGGACAATGAGCAGTTCTTC.

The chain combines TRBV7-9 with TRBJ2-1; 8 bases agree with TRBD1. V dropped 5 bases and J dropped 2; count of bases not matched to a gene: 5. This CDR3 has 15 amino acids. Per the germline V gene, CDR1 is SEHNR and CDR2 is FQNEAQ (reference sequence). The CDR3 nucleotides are TGTGCCAGCAGCCCTAGGACAGGGACCTACAATGAGCAGTTCTTC. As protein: CASSPRTGTYNEQFF.

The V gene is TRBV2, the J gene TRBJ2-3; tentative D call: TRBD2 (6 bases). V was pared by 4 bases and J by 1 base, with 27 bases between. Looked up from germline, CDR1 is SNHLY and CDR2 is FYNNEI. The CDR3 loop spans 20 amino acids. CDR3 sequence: CASSGPTSPPEISGTDTQYF. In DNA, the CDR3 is TGTGCCAGCAGTGGCCCCACTAGCCCGCCGGAGATCTCTGGCACAGATACGCAGTATTTT. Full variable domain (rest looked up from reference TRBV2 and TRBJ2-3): EPEVTQTPSHQVTQMGQEVILRCVPISNHLYFYWYRQILGQKVEFLVSFYNNEISEKSEIFDDQFSVERPDGSNFTLKIRSTKLEDSAMYFCASSGPTSPPEISGTDTQYFGPGTRLTVL.

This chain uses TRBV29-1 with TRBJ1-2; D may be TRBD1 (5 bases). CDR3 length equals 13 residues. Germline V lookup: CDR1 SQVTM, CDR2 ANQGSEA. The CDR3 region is CIISAGGDYGYTF. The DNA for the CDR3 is TGCATCATCTCCGCGGGAGGGGATTATGGCTACACCTTC.

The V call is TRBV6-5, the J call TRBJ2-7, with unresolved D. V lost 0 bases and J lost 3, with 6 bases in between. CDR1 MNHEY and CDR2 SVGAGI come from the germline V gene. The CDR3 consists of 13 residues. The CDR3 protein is CASSYSGDYEQYF. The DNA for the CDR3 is TGTGCCAGCAGTTACTCCGGAGACTACGAGCAGTACTTC.

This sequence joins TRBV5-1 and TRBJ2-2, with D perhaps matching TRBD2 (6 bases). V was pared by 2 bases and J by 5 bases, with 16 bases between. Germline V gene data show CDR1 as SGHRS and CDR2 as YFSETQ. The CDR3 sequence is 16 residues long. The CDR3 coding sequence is TGCGCCAGCAGCTTTGCGGGGCAACCGGGAACCGGGGAGCTGTTTTTT. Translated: CASSFAGQPGTGELFF.